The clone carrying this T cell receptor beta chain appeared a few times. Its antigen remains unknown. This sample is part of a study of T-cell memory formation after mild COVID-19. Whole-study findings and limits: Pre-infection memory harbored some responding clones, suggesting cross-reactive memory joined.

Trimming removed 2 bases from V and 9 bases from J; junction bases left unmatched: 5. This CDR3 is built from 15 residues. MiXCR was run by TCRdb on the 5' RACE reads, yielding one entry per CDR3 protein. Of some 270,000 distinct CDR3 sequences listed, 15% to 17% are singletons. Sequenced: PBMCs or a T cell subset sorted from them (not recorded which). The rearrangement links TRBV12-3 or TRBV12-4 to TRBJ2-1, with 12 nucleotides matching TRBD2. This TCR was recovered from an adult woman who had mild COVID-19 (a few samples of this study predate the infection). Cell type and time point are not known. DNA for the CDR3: TGTGCCAGCAGTTTACTAGCGGGAGGGCCAGTTGAGCAGTTCTTC. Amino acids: CASSLLAGGPVEQFF.